These T cell receptor beta chains were read from a single sample in a study of siplizumab effects on memory and regulatory T cells. The table came from immunoSEQ multiplex PCR; TCRdb's copy has only in-frame clones and leaves some out. The profile shows more than 85,000 clones, 92% of them singletons. Sequencing was performed on Tregs sorted from blood. The source is a human donor in good health. The CDR3 runs from the conserved cysteine through the conserved F or W. Fields, in order: V gene, D gene, clone size, J gene, CDR3 protein, CDR3 DNA. A D gene is named only where the DNA matches it firmly. Where a row states a size, it is once, few, many or the class of an expanded clone; other rows omit it.

>TRBV11-3|NA|NA|TRBJ2-1
CASSLGSVYNEQFF
TGTGCCAGCAGCTTAGGTTCAGTCTACAATGAGCAGTTCTTC
>TRBV20-1|NA|NA|TRBJ2-5
CSAREVETQYF
TGCAGTGCTAGAGAGGTCGAGACCCAGTACTTC
>TRBV5-4|NA|once|TRBJ2-3
CASSRGGGSAKPMGDTQYF
TGTGCCAGCAGCCGCGGCGGAGGTAGCGCAAAGCCTATGGGAGATACGCAGTATTTT
>TRBV7-2|NA|NA|TRBJ2-5
CASSLNGRGHQETQYF
TGTGCCAGCAGCTTAAACGGGAGGGGGCACCAAGAGACCCAGTACTTC
>TRBV28|NA|NA|TRBJ1-5
CASNIGGLQPQHF
TGTGCCAGCAACATAGGGGGACTTCAGCCCCAGCATTTT
>TRBV6-5|TRBD1|NA|TRBJ1-1
CASSLRTGGYTEAFF
TGTGCCAGCAGCTTAAGGACAGGAGGTTACACTGAAGCTTTCTTT
>TRBV5-1|NA|once|TRBJ1-1
CASSLYEVGTEAFF
TGCGCCAGCAGCTTGTATGAGGTAGGCACTGAAGCTTTCTTT
>TRBV5-8|NA|NA|TRBJ1-2
CASSLAVYGGVRGYTF
TGTGCCAGCAGCTTGGCCGTTTACGGGGGTGTTCGTGGCTACACCTTC
>TRBV10-1|TRBD2|NA|TRBJ2-7
CAGGGTSGNEQYF
TGCGCAGGGGGCGGGACTAGCGGCAACGAGCAGTACTTC
>TRBV9|NA|NA|TRBJ2-7
CASSVPGNKQYF
TGTGCCAGCAGCGTACCCGGGAACAAGCAGTACTTC
>TRBV18|NA|NA|TRBJ2-7
CASSPGFSYEQYF
TGTGCCAGCTCACCAGGGTTCTCCTACGAGCAGTACTTC
>TRBV6-1|TRBD2|NA|TRBJ2-3
CASRLAGQTDTQYF
TGTGCCAGCAGACTAGCGGGGCAGACAGATACGCAGTATTTT
>TRBV5-1|TRBD2|NA|TRBJ2-2
CASSLGLAGAFVSGELFF
TGCGCCAGCAGCCTAGGACTAGCGGGAGCCTTCGTTAGCGGGGAGCTGTTTTTT
>TRBV7-3|NA|few|TRBJ1-2
CASSPDPNTNYGYTF
TGTGCCAGCAGCCCGGACCCTAACACAAACTATGGCTACACCTTC
>TRBV9|TRBD1|NA|TRBJ1-1
CASSGPGTGGLNEAFF
TGTGCCAGCAGCGGGCCCGGCACAGGGGGCTTAAATGAAGCTTTCTTT
>TRBV27|TRBD2|medium-sized|TRBJ2-2
CASSLGDYLNTGELFF
TGTGCCAGCAGTTTAGGGGACTACTTAAACACCGGGGAGCTGTTTTTT
>TRBV5-1|NA|NA|TRBJ2-2
CASSHGTGELFF
TGCGCCAGCAGCCACGGGACAGGGGAGCTGTTTTTT
>TRBV5-4|NA|NA|TRBJ2-1
CASSTPTSSNNEQFF
TGTGCCAGCAGCACGCCGACCAGTTCCAACAATGAGCAGTTCTTC
>TRBV5-1|NA|NA|TRBJ1-1
CASSLGTLNTEAFF
TGCGCCAGCAGTTTAGGGACACTCAACACTGAAGCTTTCTTT
>TRBV5-1|NA|NA|TRBJ2-5
CASSGGLRTQYF
TGCGCCAGCAGCGGTGGTCTCCGGACCCAGTACTTC
>TRBV4-2|NA|NA|TRBJ2-2
CASSQEKDLWRPGELFF
TGTGCCAGCAGCCAAGAAAAGGACCTTTGGAGACCCGGGGAGCTGTTTTTT
>TRBV9|NA|NA|TRBJ2-7
CASSVTGVPPYEQYF
TGTGCCAGCAGCGTAACCGGAGTTCCCCCCTACGAGCAGTACTTC
>TRBV7-9|NA|once|TRBJ2-7
CASSRGIYEQYF
TGTGCCAGCAGCCGCGGGATCTACGAGCAGTACTTC
>TRBV7-2|TRBD2|NA|TRBJ2-1
CASSLGTSGDYNEQFF
TGTGCCAGCAGCTTGGGGACTAGCGGGGACTACAATGAGCAGTTCTTC
>TRBV19|NA|NA|TRBJ1-5
CASNFAGGNQPQHF
TGTGCCAGTAATTTCGCAGGGGGCAATCAGCCCCAGCATTTT
>TRBV18|NA|NA|TRBJ2-1
CASSPDILRNEQFF
TGTGCCAGCTCACCAGACATCCTAAGGAATGAGCAGTTCTTC
>TRBV6-4|NA|NA|TRBJ2-7
CASSAVRYSYEQYF
TGTGCCAGCAGTGCCGTCAGATACTCCTACGAGCAGTACTTC
>TRBV18|NA|NA|TRBJ2-6
CASSPPFRVSGANVLTF
TGTGCCAGCTCACCACCGTTTAGGGTCTCTGGGGCCAACGTCCTGACTTTC
>TRBV6-5|NA|NA|TRBJ2-7
CASTRGDEQYF
TGTGCCAGCACTCGTGGGGACGAGCAGTACTTC
>TRBV28|NA|NA|TRBJ2-5
CASSKGGIQETQYF
TGTGCCAGCTCAAAAGGCGGGATCCAAGAGACCCAGTACTTC
>TRBV15|TRBD2|NA|TRBJ2-5
CATSGTSGRGWKTQYF
TGTGCCACCAGCGGGACTAGCGGGAGGGGTTGGAAGACCCAGTACTTC
>TRBV19|TRBD1|NA|TRBJ1-5
CASRPQKGQGVGNQPQHF
TGTGCCAGTAGACCACAAAAGGGACAGGGGGTGGGAAATCAGCCCCAGCATTTT
>TRBV14|NA|NA|TRBJ1-5
CASSQGTGRNQPQHF
TGTGCCAGCAGCCAAGGTACAGGGAGGAATCAGCCCCAGCATTTT
>TRBV28|NA|NA|TRBJ1-4
CASSLSAGKNEKLFF
TGTGCCAGCAGTTTGTCAGCAGGGAAAAATGAAAAACTGTTTTTT
>TRBV7-6|NA|NA|TRBJ2-5
CASSLGGQETQYF
TGTGCCAGCAGCTTAGGAGGGCAAGAGACCCAGTACTTC
>TRBV7-9|NA|NA|TRBJ1-5
CASSRDSKGNQPQHF
TGTGCCAGCTCGAGGGATAGCAAAGGCAATCAGCCCCAGCATTTT
>TRBV7-6|NA|NA|TRBJ1-5
CASSPLADSNQPQHF
TGTGCCAGCAGTCCGTTGGCGGACAGCAATCAGCCCCAGCATTTT
>TRBV28|TRBD2|few|TRBJ2-4
CASSGSGGIQYF
TGTGCCAGCAGTGGTAGCGGGGGAATTCAGTACTTC
>TRBV19|TRBD1|NA|TRBJ2-1
CASSMWDRVSYNEQFF
TGTGCCAGTAGTATGTGGGACAGGGTATCCTACAATGAGCAGTTCTTC
>TRBV29-1|NA|NA|TRBJ1-1
CSGQRSTEAFF
TGCAGCGGACAGAGATCTACTGAAGCTTTCTTT
>TRBV7-9|TRBD1|NA|TRBJ2-1
CASSLGDRESNEQFF
TGTGCCAGCAGCTTAGGGGACAGGGAGTCCAATGAGCAGTTCTTC
>TRBV7-3|TRBD2|NA|TRBJ2-7
CASSTAGGGSYEQYF
TGTGCCAGCAGTACGGCGGGAGGCGGGTCCTACGAGCAGTACTTC
>TRBV19|TRBD2|NA|TRBJ2-2
CASGIGLAPTGELFF
TGTGCCAGTGGTATAGGACTAGCGCCGACCGGGGAGCTGTTTTTT
>TRBV19|NA|NA|TRBJ1-2
CASSIVGTASALYGYTF
TGTGCCAGTAGTATAGTAGGCACAGCGTCGGCCCTCTATGGCTACACCTTC
>TRBV19|NA|NA|TRBJ2-7
CASRRTISGSYEQYF
TGTGCCAGTAGACGGACCATCTCGGGCTCCTACGAGCAGTACTTC
>TRBV28|NA|NA|TRBJ2-6
CASSLGTGISGANVLTF
TGTGCCAGCAGTCTAGGGACGGGTATCTCTGGGGCCAACGTCCTGACTTTC
>TRBV4-2|NA|NA|TRBJ2-1
CASSLGEALYNEQFF
TGTGCCAGCAGCCTAGGGGAGGCCCTATACAATGAGCAGTTCTTC
>TRBV10-3|TRBD1|NA|TRBJ2-5
CAIMGQGFQETQYF
TGTGCCATCATGGGACAGGGGTTCCAAGAGACCCAGTACTTC
>TRBV19|NA|few|TRBJ1-1
CASSQGGRMNTEAFF
TGTGCCAGTTCCCAAGGGGGACGGATGAACACTGAAGCTTTCTTT
>TRBV10-3|NA|NA|TRBJ2-7
CAISESTSYEQYF
TGTGCCATCAGTGAGTCGACTTCCTACGAGCAGTACTTC
>TRBV7-3|NA|NA|TRBJ2-1
CASSLRLVGEQFF
TGTGCCAGCAGCTTAAGGCTAGTCGGTGAGCAGTTCTTC
>TRBV5-8|TRBD2|NA|TRBJ2-7
CASSGSGTSRDEQYF
TGTGCCAGCAGCGGTTCCGGGACTAGCAGAGACGAGCAGTACTTC
>TRBV2|NA|once|TRBJ1-6
CASTLLGEWSSPLHF
TGTGCCAGCACCCTGTTAGGGGAATGGAGCTCACCCCTCCACTTT
>TRBV6-5|NA|NA|TRBJ1-1
CASMKSGHGTEAFF
TGTGCCAGCATGAAGTCCGGACATGGCACTGAAGCTTTCTTT
>TRBV11-1|TRBD2|NA|TRBJ2-5
CASSQLRGGRAETQYF
TGTGCCAGCAGCCAATTAAGGGGCGGGAGAGCTGAGACCCAGTACTTC